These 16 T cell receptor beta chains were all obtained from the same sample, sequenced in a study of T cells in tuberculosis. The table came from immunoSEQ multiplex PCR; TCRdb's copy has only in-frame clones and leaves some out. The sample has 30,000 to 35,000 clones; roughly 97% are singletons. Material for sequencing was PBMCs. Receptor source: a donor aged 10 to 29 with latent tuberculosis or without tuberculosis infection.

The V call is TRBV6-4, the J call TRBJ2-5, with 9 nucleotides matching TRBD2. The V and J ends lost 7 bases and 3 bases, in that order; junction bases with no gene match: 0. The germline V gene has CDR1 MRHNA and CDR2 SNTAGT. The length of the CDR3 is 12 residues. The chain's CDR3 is CASTSGEETQYF. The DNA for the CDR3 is TGTGCCAGCACTAGCGGGGAAGAGACCCAGTACTTC.

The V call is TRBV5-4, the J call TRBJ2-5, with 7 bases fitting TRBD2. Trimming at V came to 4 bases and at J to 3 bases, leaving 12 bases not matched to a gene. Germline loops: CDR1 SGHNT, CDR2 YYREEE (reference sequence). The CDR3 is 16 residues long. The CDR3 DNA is TGTGCCAGCAGCCCGGAGGGGAGAGGGAGGGAAGAGACCCAGTACTTC. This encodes CASSPEGRGREETQYF. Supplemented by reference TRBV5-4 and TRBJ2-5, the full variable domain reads ETGVTQSPTHLIKTRGQQVTLRCSSQSGHNTVSWYQQALGQGPQFIFQYYREEENGRGNFPPRFSGLQFPNYSSELNVNALELDDSALYLCASSPEGRGREETQYFGPGTRLLVL.

The CDR3 DNA is TGTGCAAGTCCCCCAAGGGGCAGGGTCTTGTCCTACGAGCAGTACTTC. Translated: CASPPRGRVLSYEQYF. The V and J genes are TRBV12-2 and TRBJ2-7; TRBD1 is taken as the D call from the table, unchecked against the DNA. TRBV12-2 is a documented pseudogene. CDR3 size: 16 residues.

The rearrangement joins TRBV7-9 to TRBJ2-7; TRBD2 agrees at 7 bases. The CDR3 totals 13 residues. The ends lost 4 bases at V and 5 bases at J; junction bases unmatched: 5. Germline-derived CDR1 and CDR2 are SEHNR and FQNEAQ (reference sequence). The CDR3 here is CASSSRLAHEQYF. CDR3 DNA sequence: TGTGCCAGCAGCTCTCGACTAGCCCACGAGCAGTACTTC. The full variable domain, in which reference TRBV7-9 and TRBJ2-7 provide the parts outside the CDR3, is DTGVSQNPRHKITKRGQNVTFRCDPISEHNRLYWYRQTLGQGPEFLTYFQNEAQLEKSRLLSDRFSAERPKGSFSTLEIQRTEQGDSAMYLCASSSRLAHEQYFGPGTRLTVT.

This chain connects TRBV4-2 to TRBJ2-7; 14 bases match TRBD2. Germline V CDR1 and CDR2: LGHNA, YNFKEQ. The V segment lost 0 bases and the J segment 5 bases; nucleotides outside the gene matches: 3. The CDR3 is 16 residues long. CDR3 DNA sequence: TGTGCCAGCAGCCAAGAACCGGGACTAGCGGGAGACGAGCAGTACTTC. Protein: CASSQEPGLAGDEQYF.

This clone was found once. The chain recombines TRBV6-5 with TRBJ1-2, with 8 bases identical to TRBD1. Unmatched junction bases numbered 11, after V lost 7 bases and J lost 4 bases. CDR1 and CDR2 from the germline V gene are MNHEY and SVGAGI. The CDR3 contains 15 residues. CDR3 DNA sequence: TGTGCCAGCAAGGAGGCAGGGGGCGCGTTCTATGGCTACACCTTC. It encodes CASKEAGGAFYGYTF.

CDR3 sequence (DNA): TGTGCCTGGGGAGGACAGAGCTCCTACGAGCAGTACTTC. It translates to CAWGGQSSYEQYF. The chain employs TRBV30 and TRBJ2-7; the D gene is possibly TRBD1 (6 bases). The CDR3 is made up of 13 amino acids. Trimming shortened V by 5 bases and J by 0 bases, and 11 bases separated the two germline ends. CDR1 and CDR2 (germline): GTSNPN, SVGIG (reference sequence).

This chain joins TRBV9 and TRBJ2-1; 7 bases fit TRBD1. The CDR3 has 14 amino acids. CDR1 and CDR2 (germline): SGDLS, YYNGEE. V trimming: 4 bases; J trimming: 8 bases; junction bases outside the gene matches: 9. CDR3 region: CASSLSGTADEQFF. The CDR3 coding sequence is TGTGCCAGCAGCTTATCCGGGACAGCGGATGAGCAGTTCTTC. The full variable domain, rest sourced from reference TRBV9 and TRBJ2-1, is DSGVTQTPKHLITATGQRVTLRCSPRSGDLSVYWYQQSLDQGLQFLIQYYNGEERAKGNILERFSAQQFPDLHSELNLSSLELGDSALYFCASSLSGTADEQFFGPGTRLTVL.

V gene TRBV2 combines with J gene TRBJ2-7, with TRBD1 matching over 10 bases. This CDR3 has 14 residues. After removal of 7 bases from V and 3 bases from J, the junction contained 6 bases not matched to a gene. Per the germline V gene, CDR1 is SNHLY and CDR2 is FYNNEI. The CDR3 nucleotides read TGTGCCAGCACCGGACAGGGGGGCAGCTACGAGCAGTACTTC. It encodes CASTGQGGSYEQYF.

Written as DNA, the CDR3 is TGCGCCAGCAGCCGCGTCCTGGACAGGGCCCGCTATGGCTACACCTTC. It encodes CASSRVLDRARYGYTF. The chain links TRBV4-1 to TRBJ1-2; the match to TRBD1 covers 8 bases. Germline-derived CDR1 and CDR2 are MGHRA and YSYEKL. The CDR3 spans 16 residues. With 4 bases clipped from V and 4 bases from J, the junction kept 11 bases outside the gene matches.

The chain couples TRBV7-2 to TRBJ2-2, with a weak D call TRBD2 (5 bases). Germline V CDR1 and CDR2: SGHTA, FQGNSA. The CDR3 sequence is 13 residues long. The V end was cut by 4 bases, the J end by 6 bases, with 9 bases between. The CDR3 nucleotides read TGTGCCAGCAGCTCCTCACTAGCCGGGGAGCTGTTTTTT. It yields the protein CASSSSLAGELFF.

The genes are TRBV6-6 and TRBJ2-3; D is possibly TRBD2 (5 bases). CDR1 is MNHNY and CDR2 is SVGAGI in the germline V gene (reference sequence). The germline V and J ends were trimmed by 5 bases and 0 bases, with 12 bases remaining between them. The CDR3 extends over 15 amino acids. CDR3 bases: TGTGCCAGCAGTGACACTAGGTATAGCACAGATACGCAGTATTTT. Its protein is CASSDTRYSTDTQYF.

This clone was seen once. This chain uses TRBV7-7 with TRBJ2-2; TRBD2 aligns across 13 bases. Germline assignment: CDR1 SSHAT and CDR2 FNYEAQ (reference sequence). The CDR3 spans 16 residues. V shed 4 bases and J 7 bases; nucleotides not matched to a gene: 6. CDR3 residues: CASSSRLAGGGGELFF. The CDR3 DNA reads TGTGCCAGCAGCTCCCGACTAGCGGGAGGTGGCGGGGAGCTGTTTTTT.

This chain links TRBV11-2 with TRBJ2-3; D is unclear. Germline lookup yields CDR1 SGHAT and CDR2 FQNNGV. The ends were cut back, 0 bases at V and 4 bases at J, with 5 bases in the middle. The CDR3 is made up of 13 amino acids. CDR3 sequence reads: CASSLDPADTQYF. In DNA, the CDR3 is TGTGCCAGCAGCTTAGACCCGGCAGATACGCAGTATTTT. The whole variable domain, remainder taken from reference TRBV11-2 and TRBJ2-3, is EAGVAQSPRYKIIEKRQSVAFWCNPISGHATLYWYQQILGQGPKLLIQFQNNGVVDDSQLPKDRFSAERLKGVDSTLKIQPAKLEDSAVYLCASSLDPADTQYFGPGTRLTVL.

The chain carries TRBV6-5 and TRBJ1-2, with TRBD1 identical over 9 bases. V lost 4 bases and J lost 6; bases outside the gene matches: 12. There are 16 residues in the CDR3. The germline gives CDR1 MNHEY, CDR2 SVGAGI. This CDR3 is CASSSIEYRGRNGYTF. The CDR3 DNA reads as TGTGCCAGCAGTTCTATTGAATACAGGGGGCGGAATGGCTACACCTTC.

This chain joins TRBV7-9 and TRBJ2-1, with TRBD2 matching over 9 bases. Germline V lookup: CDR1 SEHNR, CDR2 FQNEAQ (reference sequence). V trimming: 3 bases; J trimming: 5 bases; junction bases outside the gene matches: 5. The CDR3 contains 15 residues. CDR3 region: CASSFNSGSHNEQFF. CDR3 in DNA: TGTGCCAGCAGCTTCAATAGCGGGAGTCACAATGAGCAGTTCTTC.